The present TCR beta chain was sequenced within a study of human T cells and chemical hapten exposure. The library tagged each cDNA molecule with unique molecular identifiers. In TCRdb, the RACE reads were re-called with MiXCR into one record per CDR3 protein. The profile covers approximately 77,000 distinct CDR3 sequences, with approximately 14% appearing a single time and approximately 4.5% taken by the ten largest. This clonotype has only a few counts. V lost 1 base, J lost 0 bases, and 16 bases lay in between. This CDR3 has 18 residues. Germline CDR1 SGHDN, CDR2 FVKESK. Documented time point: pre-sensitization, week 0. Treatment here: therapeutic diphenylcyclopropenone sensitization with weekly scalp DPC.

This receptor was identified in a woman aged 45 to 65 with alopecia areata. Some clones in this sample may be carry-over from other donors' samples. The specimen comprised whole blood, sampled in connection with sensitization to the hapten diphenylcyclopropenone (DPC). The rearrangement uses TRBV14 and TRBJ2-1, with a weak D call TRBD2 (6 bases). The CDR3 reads CASSQVRTSGLSYNEQFF. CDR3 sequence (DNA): TGTGCCAGCAGCCAAGTAAGGACCAGCGGGCTCTCCTACAATGAGCAGTTCTTC.